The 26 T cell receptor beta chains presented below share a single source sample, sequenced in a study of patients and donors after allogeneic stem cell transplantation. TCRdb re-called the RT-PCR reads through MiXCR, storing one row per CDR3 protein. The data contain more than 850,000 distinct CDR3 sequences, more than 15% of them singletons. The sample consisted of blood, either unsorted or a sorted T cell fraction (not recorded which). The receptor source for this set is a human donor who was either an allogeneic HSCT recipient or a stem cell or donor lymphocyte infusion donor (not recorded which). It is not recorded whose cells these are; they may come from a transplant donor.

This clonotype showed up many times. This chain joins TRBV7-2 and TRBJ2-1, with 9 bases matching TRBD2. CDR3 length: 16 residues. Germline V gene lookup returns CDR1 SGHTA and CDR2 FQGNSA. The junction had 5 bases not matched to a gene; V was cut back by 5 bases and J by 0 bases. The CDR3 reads CASSKRGLASYNEQFF. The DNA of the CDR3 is TGTGCCAGCAGCAAGAGGGGACTAGCCTCCTACAATGAGCAGTTCTTC. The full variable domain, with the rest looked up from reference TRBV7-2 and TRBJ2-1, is GAGVSQSPSNKVTEKGKDVELRCDPISGHTALYWYRQSLGQGLEFLIYFQGNSAPDKSGLPSDRFSAERTGGSVSTLTIQRTQQEDSAVYLCASSKRGLASYNEQFFGPGTRLTVL.

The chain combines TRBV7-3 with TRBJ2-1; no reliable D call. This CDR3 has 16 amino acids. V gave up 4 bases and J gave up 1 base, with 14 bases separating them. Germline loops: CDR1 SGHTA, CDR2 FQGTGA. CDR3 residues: CASSSVGKMSYNEQFF. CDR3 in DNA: TGTGCCAGCAGCTCGGTTGGAAAGATGTCCTACAATGAGCAGTTCTTC.

The CDR3 coding sequence is TGCGCCAGCGCGAGACTAGCGGGGGATCAAGAGACCCAGTACTTC. This translates into CASARLAGDQETQYF. V is TRBV5-1 and J is TRBJ2-5; TRBD2 matches at 12 bases. Per the germline V gene, CDR1 is SGHRS and CDR2 is YFSETQ. V lost 7 bases and J lost 2; bases outside the gene matches: 6. The CDR3 runs to 15 residues.

CDR3 nucleotides: TGCGCCAGCAGCAAGCGGACTAGCGGGGTCTTAAATGAGCAGTTCTTC. Translation: CASSKRTSGVLNEQFF. This chain links TRBV5-1 with TRBJ2-1, with 12 bases aligning to TRBD2. This CDR3 spans 16 amino acids. Germline V gene sequence: CDR1 SGHRS, CDR2 YFSETQ. Germline trimming cut 4 bases from V and 7 bases from J; bases unmatched to any gene: 9.

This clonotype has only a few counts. The CDR3, as DNA: TGTGCCAGCAGCGTAGGAGGACTTTCAGAGCAGTACTTC. Residues: CASSVGGLSEQYF. The chain combines TRBV9 with TRBJ2-7; D might be TRBD2 (5 bases). Germline V gene lookup returns CDR1 SGDLS and CDR2 YYNGEE. The CDR3 loop spans 13 amino acids. Trimming took 0 bases from V and 7 from J, leaving 11 bases between them.

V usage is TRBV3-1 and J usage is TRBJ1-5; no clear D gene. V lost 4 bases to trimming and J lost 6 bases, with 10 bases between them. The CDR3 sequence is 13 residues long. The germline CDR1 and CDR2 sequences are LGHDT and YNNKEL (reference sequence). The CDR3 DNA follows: TGTGCCAGCAGCCCGAGGGAGGGTCAGCCCCAGCATTTT. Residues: CASSPREGQPQHF.

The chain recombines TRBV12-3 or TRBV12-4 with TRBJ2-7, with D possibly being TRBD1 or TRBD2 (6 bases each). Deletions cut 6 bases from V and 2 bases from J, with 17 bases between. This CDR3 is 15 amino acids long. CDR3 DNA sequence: TGTGCCAGCAGACCTAATAGGGGGGCCGCCTACGAGCAGTACTTC. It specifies CASRPNRGAAYEQYF.

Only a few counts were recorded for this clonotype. For the CDR3, the DNA is TGTGCCAGCAGTGCCCTCGCGCGAGGTGTGGCTTTCTTT. Translated, it gives CASSALARGVAFF. V usage is TRBV25-1 and J usage is TRBJ1-1; D unclear. With 4 bases removed from V and 11 bases from J, the gap between germline ends came to 17 bases. CDR1 is MGHDK and CDR2 is SYGVNS in the germline V gene. This CDR3 is 13 amino acids long.

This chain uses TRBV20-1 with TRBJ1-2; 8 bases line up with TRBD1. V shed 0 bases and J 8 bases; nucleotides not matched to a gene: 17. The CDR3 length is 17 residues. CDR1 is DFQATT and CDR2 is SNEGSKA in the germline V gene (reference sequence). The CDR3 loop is CSARDIQDRASFGGYTF. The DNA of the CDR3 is TGCAGTGCTAGAGATATTCAGGACAGGGCAAGCTTTGGAGGCTACACCTTC.

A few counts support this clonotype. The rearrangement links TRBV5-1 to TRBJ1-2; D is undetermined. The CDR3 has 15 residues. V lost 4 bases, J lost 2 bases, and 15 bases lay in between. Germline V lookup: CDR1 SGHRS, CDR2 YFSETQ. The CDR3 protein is CASSPEGGINYGYTF. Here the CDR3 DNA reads TGCGCCAGCAGCCCCGAAGGAGGGATCAACTATGGCTACACCTTC.

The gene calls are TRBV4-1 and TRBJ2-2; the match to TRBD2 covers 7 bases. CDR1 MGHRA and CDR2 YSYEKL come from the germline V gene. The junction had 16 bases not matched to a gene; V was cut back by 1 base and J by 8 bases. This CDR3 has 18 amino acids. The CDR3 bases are TGCGCCAGCAGCCAAGTCGGCGGGGCGGGAGTGTCCGGGGGGGAGCTGTTTTTT. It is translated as CASSQVGGAGVSGGELFF.

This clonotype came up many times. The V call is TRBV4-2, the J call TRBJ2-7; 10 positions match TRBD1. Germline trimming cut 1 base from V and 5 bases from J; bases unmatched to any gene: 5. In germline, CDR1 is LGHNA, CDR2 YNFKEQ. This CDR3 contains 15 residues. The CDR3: CASSQGQGASHEQYF. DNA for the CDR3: TGTGCCAGCAGCCAAGGACAGGGGGCGTCTCACGAGCAGTACTTC.

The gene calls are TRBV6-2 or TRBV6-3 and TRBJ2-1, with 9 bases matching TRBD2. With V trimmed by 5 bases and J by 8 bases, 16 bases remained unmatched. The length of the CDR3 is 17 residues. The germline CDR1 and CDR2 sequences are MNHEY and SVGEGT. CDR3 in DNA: TGTGCCAGCAGTAGGGCCAGAGCGGGAGGTCTCGGGTATGAGCAGTTCTTC. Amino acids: CASSRARAGGLGYEQFF.

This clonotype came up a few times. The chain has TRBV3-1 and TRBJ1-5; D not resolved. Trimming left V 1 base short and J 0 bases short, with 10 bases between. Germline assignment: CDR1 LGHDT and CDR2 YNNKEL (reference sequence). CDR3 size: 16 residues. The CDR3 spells CASSQGSSYSNQPQHF. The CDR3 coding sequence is TGTGCCAGCAGCCAAGGTTCCAGTTATAGCAATCAGCCCCAGCATTTT.

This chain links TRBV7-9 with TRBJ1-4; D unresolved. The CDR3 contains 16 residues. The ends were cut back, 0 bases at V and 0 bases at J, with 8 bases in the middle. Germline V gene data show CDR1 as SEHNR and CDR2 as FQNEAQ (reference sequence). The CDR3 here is CASSLAFGTTNEKLFF. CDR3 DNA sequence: TGTGCCAGCAGCTTAGCGTTTGGGACAACTAATGAAAAACTGTTTTTT.

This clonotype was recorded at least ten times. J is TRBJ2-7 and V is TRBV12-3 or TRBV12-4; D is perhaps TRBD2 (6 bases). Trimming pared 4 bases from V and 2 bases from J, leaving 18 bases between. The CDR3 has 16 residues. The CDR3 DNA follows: TGTGCCAGCAGTTCACGGAGGGCAGCTTCCCCCTACGAGCAGTACTTC. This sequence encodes CASSSRRAASPYEQYF.

The chain's CDR3 is CASSDPGLAGVEQFF. DNA of the CDR3: TGTGCCAGCAGTGACCCGGGACTAGCGGGAGTCGAGCAGTTCTTC. J is TRBJ2-1 and V is TRBV6-1; TRBD2 matches at 14 bases. This CDR3 is built from 15 residues. The trim removed 3 bases at V and 10 bases at J, leaving 5 bases unmatched. Germline CDR1 and CDR2: MNHNS and SASEGT.

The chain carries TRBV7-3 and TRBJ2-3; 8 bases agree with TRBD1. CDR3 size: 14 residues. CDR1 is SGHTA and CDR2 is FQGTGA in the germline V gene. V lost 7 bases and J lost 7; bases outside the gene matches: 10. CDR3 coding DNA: TGTGCCAGCACCTCTCCCGGGACAGGCAATACGCAGTATTTT. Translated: CASTSPGTGNTQYF.

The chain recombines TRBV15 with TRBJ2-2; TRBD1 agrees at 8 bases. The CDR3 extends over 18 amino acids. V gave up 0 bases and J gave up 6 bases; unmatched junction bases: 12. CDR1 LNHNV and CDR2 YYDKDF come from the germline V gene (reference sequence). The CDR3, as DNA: TGTGCCACCAGCAGAGATCACCCCAGGGGGCTTAACGCCGGGGAGCTGTTTTTT. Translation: CATSRDHPRGLNAGELFF.

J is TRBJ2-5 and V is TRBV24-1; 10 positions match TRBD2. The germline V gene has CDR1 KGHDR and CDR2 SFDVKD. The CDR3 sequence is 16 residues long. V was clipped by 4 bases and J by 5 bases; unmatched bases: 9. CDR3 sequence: CATSESGRADGETQYF. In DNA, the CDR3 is TGTGCCACCAGTGAAAGCGGGAGGGCCGATGGGGAGACCCAGTACTTC.

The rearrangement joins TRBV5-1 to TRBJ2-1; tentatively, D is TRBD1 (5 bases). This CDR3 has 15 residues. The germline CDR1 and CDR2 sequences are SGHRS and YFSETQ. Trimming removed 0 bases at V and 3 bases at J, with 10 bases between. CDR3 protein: CASSLVLGLYNEQFF. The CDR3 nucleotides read TGCGCCAGCAGCTTGGTTCTGGGGCTCTACAATGAGCAGTTCTTC.

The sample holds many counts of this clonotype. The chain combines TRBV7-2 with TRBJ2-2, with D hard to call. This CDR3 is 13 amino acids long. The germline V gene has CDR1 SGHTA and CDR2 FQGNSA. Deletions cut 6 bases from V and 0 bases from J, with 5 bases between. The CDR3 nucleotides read TGTGCCAGCAGTAAAGCGAACACCGGGGAGCTGTTTTTT. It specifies CASSKANTGELFF.

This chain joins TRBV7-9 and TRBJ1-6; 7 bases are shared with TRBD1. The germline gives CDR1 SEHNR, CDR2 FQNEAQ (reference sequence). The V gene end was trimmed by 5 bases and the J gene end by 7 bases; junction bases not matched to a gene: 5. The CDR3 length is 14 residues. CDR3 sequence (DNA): TGTGCCAGCAGCACAGGGACAGCAAATTCACCCCTCCACTTT. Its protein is CASSTGTANSPLHF.

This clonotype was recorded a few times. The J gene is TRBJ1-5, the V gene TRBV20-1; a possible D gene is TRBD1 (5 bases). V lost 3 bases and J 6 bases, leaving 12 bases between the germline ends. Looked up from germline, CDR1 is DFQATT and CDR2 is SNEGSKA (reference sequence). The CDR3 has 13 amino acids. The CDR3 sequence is CSASQTEVQPQHF. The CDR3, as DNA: TGCAGTGCTAGCCAGACAGAAGTTCAGCCCCAGCATTTT.

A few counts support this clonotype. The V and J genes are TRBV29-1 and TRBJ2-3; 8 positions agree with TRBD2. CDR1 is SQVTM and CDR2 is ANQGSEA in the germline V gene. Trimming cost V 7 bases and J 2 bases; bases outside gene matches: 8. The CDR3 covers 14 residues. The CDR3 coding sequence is TGCAGCGCGAAACTAGCGGCCCACACAGATACGCAGTATTTT. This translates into CSAKLAAHTDTQYF.

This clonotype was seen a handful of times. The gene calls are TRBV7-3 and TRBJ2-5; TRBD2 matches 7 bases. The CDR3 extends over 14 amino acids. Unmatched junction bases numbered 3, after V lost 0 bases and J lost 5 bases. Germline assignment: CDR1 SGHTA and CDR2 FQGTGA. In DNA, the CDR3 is TGTGCCAGCAGCTTAACTGGGGGGGACGAGACCCAGTACTTC. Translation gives CASSLTGGDETQYF.